What follows are 5 T cell receptor beta chains derived from one specimen sequenced in a study of T cell responses to AZD1222 COVID-19 vaccine. Assay used: immunoSEQ multiplex PCR; TCRdb lists only in-frame clones, some missing. The sample contains about 150,000 clones, roughly nine tenths of which appear only once. The sample in question was peripheral blood, obtained on day 0 of MenACWY control vaccination. The receptors were gathered from an adult in good health.

The chain combines TRBV29-1 with TRBJ2-3; no reliable D call. With 4 bases removed from V and 4 bases from J, the gap between germline ends came to 12 bases. Germline V gene sequence: CDR1 SQVTM, CDR2 ANQGSEA. The CDR3 consists of 13 residues. The CDR3 DNA reads TGCAGCGTTGTAAGGCGAGGCGCAGATACGCAGTATTTT. Its translation: CSVVRRGADTQYF.

J is TRBJ2-7 and V is TRBV7-9; 8 nucleotides agree with TRBD1. The junction had 8 bases not matched to a gene; V was cut back by 5 bases and J by 5 bases. This CDR3 has 14 amino acids. Germline CDR1 reads SEHNR; CDR2 reads FQNEAQ (reference sequence). CDR3 sequence reads: CASSKTGQGNEQYF. The DNA of the CDR3 is TGTGCCAGCAGCAAAACCGGACAGGGCAACGAGCAGTACTTC.

The rearrangement uses TRBV28 and TRBJ2-1, with 9 bases matching TRBD2. This CDR3 comprises 18 residues. Looked up from germline, CDR1 is MDHEN and CDR2 is SYDVKM. V lost 5 bases and J lost 7; bases outside the gene matches: 18. The CDR3: CASSILAVVLAGKNEQFF. CDR3 DNA: TGTGCCAGCAGTATTCTAGCGGTGGTTCTAGCGGGGAAAAATGAGCAGTTCTTC. The complete variable domain, with remaining parts taken from reference TRBV28 and TRBJ2-1, reads DVKVTQSSRYLVKRTGEKVFLECVQDMDHENMFWYRQDPGLGLRLIYFSYDVKMKEKGDIPEGYSVSREKKERFSLILESASTNQTSMYLCASSILAVVLAGKNEQFFGPGTRLTVL.

This chain connects TRBV20-1 to TRBJ1-5; a weak D match, TRBD1 (5 bases). V dropped 3 bases and J dropped 2 bases, with 11 bases sitting between them. The CDR3 has 14 residues. The germline V gene encodes CDR1 DFQATT and CDR2 SNEGSKA (reference sequence). The CDR3 reads CSASHGGGNQPQHF. Written as DNA, the CDR3 is TGCAGTGCTAGTCACGGAGGGGGCAATCAGCCCCAGCATTTT.

This clone was picked up a small number of times. The rearrangement joins TRBV15 to TRBJ1-5; tentatively, D is TRBD1 (5 bases). CDR1 is LNHNV, CDR2 YYDKDF, per germline (reference sequence). This CDR3 is built from 17 residues. The V gene lost 1 base and the J gene lost 5 bases, with 18 bases spanning the gap. The CDR3 nucleotides are TGTGCCACCAGCAGAGTCCAGGGACGATCTGGGGATCAGCCCCAGCATTTT. This sequence encodes CATSRVQGRSGDQPQHF.